This record concerns one T cell receptor beta chain sequence. TCR libraries were built from about 500 ng of total RNA by linear amplification. TCRdb reprocessed the reads via MiXCR and lists one record per CDR3 protein. Seen here are approximately 180,000 distinct CDR3 sequences, 65% to 80% observed once, and the top ten hold approximately 2.5%. The data originate from a study of healthy donors' naive CD4 and CD8 T cells. CDR1 is MNHNY, CDR2 SVGAGI, per germline (reference sequence). CDR3 length: 14 residues. Trimming left V 6 bases short and J 2 bases short, with 13 bases between. The sequenced material came from naive CD4+ and CD8+ T cells sorted from blood, pooled from several donors. This sequence was found in a pool of human donors in good health; the sample pools cells from several healthy donors. J is TRBJ2-5 and V is TRBV6-6; D may be TRBD2 (6 bases). CDR3 bases: TGTGCCAGCAGCCGCGGGGCCTATCAAGAGACCCAGTACTTC. It specifies CASSRGAYQETQYF.